This T cell receptor (beta chain) came from a study of blood T cell repertoires in COVID-19. At the level of the study: The analysed material was cDNA or gDNA that came from T cells, B-cell-depleted T cells, or PBMCs.

This clone occurred once. Enrollees, roughly 18 to 89 years old, lived in some 24 US areas. Original processing methods: Amplified reference gene primers provided the basis for estimating nucleated cell counts. Repertoires were generated with immunoSEQ multiplex PCR, while TCRdb's copy carries only in-frame clones and drops some. Clone size and the V and J calls come from that table; the DNA yielded D and trimming. The repertoire has 210,000 or so clones, roughly 79% of them found once; the top ten carry approximately 9%. Between the trimmed V and J ends, which lost 0 bases and 3 bases, there was a span of 12 bases. This CDR3 is 16 amino acids long. The germline CDR1 and CDR2 sequences are MDHEN and SYDVKM.

The sequence was obtained from a woman aged 45-65 years with acute COVID-19. Sequencing input: PBMCs or T cells enriched from blood (not recorded which). The chain joins TRBV28 to TRBJ1-5; D is unclear. CDR3 DNA: TGTGCCAGCAGTTTATGGTTGGGCTCGTCCAATCAGCCCCAGCATTTT. Encoded protein: CASSLWLGSSNQPQHF.